One sample yielded the 27 T cell receptor beta chains listed below, sequenced in a study of CD8 T cells in Susac syndrome. An amount of RNA that ranged from roughly 0.45 to 1 ug was reverse transcribed with random hexamers. Each CDR3 protein gets one entry after TCRdb re-called the immunoSEQ multiplex PCR reads with MiXCR. The top ten hold roughly 0.3% of the sample, which has about 84,000 distinct CDR3 sequences, over 85% seen once. Material: CD8+ T cells from PBMCs. The receptors were sampled from a human donor in good health.

The rearrangement uses TRBV13 and TRBJ2-7; 9 bases map to TRBD1. This CDR3 comprises 12 residues. Germline V lookup: CDR1 PRHDT, CDR2 FYEKMQ (reference sequence). The V segment lost 6 bases and the J segment 6 bases; nucleotides outside the gene matches: 3. The CDR3 DNA sequence: TGTGCCAGCAGAAGGACAGGGGCCGAGCAGTACTTC. Translated: CASRRTGAEQYF.

The rearrangement links TRBV5-1 to TRBJ2-3, with D perhaps TRBD1 (6 bases). The CDR3 loop spans 14 amino acids. The V end lost 2 bases, the J end lost 4 bases, and 11 bases lay between the germline ends. Per germline, CDR1 SGHRS and CDR2 YFSETQ. CDR3 DNA: TGCGCCAGCAGCTTTACAGGGATTGCAGATACGCAGTATTTT. Protein: CASSFTGIADTQYF.

CDR3 sequence: CAWMQGTNEKLFF. The CDR3 DNA reads as TGTGCCTGGATGCAGGGAACTAATGAAAAACTGTTTTTT. The chain has TRBV30 and TRBJ1-4, with D possibly TRBD1 on 5 matching bases. The CDR3 is 13 residues long. The germline CDR1 and CDR2 sequences are GTSNPN and SVGIG (reference sequence). Trimming removed 4 bases at V and 1 base at J, with 7 bases between.

The chain uses TRBV18 and TRBJ1-2; D remains ambiguous. Germline V gives CDR1 KGHSH, CDR2 LQKENI. CDR3 length: 17 residues. V was cut by 2 bases and J by 4 bases, with 20 bases left in between. The CDR3 bases are TGTGCCAGCTCACCAGACGGGTCGGAGGTAGTTAGCTATGGCTACACCTTC. Translating it yields CASSPDGSEVVSYGYTF.

The CDR3 DNA follows: TGTGCCAGCAGTTTAGGGACAGGGGGTGAGCAGTTCTTC. It codes for CASSLGTGGEQFF. This chain links TRBV27 with TRBJ2-1; 11 positions match TRBD1. The trim removed 2 bases at V and 9 bases at J, leaving 0 bases unmatched. CDR3 size: 13 residues. The germline V gene encodes CDR1 MNHEY and CDR2 SMNVEV (reference sequence).

In this sample, this clonotype turned up once. The J gene is TRBJ2-7, the V gene TRBV7-8; 15 nucleotides align to TRBD2. Germline V gene sequence: CDR1 SGHVS, CDR2 FQNEAQ. Losses at the gene ends were 5 bases for V and 4 bases for J; bases not matched to a gene: 6. CDR3 length equals 16 residues. In nucleotides, the CDR3 is TGTGCCAGCAGCCCAGGACTAGCGGGGGGGCGGTACGAGCAGTACTTC. This codes for CASSPGLAGGRYEQYF.

The rearrangement links TRBV29-1 to TRBJ2-2; 7 nucleotides align to TRBD2. Trimming at V came to 2 bases and at J to 6 bases, leaving 9 bases not matched to a gene. Germline V gives CDR1 SQVTM, CDR2 ANQGSEA. The CDR3 spans 15 residues. The CDR3 loop is CSVEWLTSSSGELFF. CDR3 nucleotide sequence: TGCAGCGTTGAATGGTTGACTAGCTCGTCCGGGGAGCTGTTTTTT.

The chain employs TRBV27 and TRBJ1-1, with TRBD1 as a possible D gene (6 bases). Trimming removed 6 bases from V and 3 bases from J, with 8 bases in between. The CDR3 has 12 residues. Germline lookup yields CDR1 MNHEY and CDR2 SMNVEV (reference sequence). CDR3 sequence reads: CASRGGDTEAFF. In nucleotides, the CDR3 is TGTGCCAGCAGAGGGGGAGACACTGAAGCTTTCTTT.

The chain recombines TRBV21-1 with TRBJ2-5; the table's D call TRBD1 went unverified against the DNA. TRBV21-1 is shown as a pseudogene. CDR3 length: 16 residues. The chain's CDR3 is CASRQAPRGFWETQYF. DNA of the CDR3: TGTGCCAGCAGACAAGCCCCTCGTGGGTTTTGGGAGACCCAGTACTTC.

The chain couples TRBV20-1 to TRBJ2-3; 9 bases fit TRBD2. In germline, CDR1 is DFQATT, CDR2 SNEGSKA (reference sequence). The length of the CDR3 is 13 residues. Here the CDR3 DNA reads TGCAGCGCGGCGGGGGGGCCGGCAGATACGCAGTATTTT. This gives the protein CSAAGGPADTQYF.

The chain uses TRBV9 and TRBJ2-5, with 9 bases that match TRBD2. With 3 bases clipped from V and 5 bases from J, the junction kept 8 bases outside the gene matches. Germline CDR1 and CDR2: SGDLS and YYNGEE. The CDR3 covers 15 residues. CDR3 DNA: TGTGCCAGCAGCGAAAGCGGGGGGCAGGGGGAGACCCAGTACTTC. Amino acids: CASSESGGQGETQYF. Full variable domain (outside the CDR3, taken from reference TRBV9 and TRBJ2-5): DSGVTQTPKHLITATGQRVTLRCSPRSGDLSVYWYQQSLDQGLQFLIQYYNGEERAKGNILERFSAQQFPDLHSELNLSSLELGDSALYFCASSESGGQGETQYFGPGTRLLVL.

In this sample, this clonotype turned up once. The V gene is TRBV7-6, the J gene TRBJ2-7; D tentatively reads TRBD1 or TRBD2 (5 bases each). This CDR3 comprises 18 residues. Germline CDR1 and CDR2: SGHVS and FNYEAQ. The V gene lost 1 base and the J gene lost 0 bases, with 19 bases spanning the gap. The CDR3 here is CASSLGGVVGVDSYEQYF. Written as DNA, the CDR3 is TGTGCCAGCAGCTTAGGAGGGGTAGTGGGGGTCGACTCCTACGAGCAGTACTTC.

The J gene is TRBJ1-1, the V gene TRBV4-2, with D maybe TRBD1 (5 bases). The CDR3 length is 13 residues. V gave up 1 base and J gave up 5 bases, with 8 bases separating them. CDR1 and CDR2 from the germline V gene are LGHNA and YNFKEQ. CDR3 nucleotide sequence: TGTGCCAGCAGCCAAGGGGGGGTTACTGAAGCTTTCTTT. Its protein is CASSQGGVTEAFF.

J is TRBJ2-5 and V is TRBV7-2, with 7 bases lining up with TRBD1. From germline, CDR1 is SGHTA and CDR2 FQGNSA. This CDR3 spans 15 amino acids. The V and J ends lost 2 bases and 2 bases, in that order; junction bases with no gene match: 5. CDR3 coding DNA: TGTGCCAGCAGCTTAAGAGTGGGACAGCAAGAGACCCAGTACTTC. Amino acid sequence: CASSLRVGQQETQYF.

This clonotype was observed a single time. The chain combines TRBV6-5 with TRBJ1-6, with D hard to call. The CDR3 runs 12 residues. Per the germline V gene, CDR1 is MNHEY and CDR2 is SVGAGI. Trimming cost V 8 bases and J 13 bases, with 15 bases left between them. The CDR3 sequence: CASGFGVPPLHF. The CDR3 DNA is TGTGCCAGCGGGTTTGGGGTTCCCCCCCTCCACTTT.

The chain joins TRBV5-4 to TRBJ2-2, with D maybe TRBD2 (5 bases). This CDR3 is built from 14 residues. Germline CDR1 SGHNT, CDR2 YYREEE (reference sequence). Trimming took 2 bases from V and 4 from J, leaving 9 bases between them. CDR3 protein: CASSFGVATGELFF. The DNA of the CDR3 is TGTGCCAGCAGCTTCGGGGTTGCCACCGGGGAGCTGTTTTTT. The full variable domain, with the rest looked up from reference TRBV5-4 and TRBJ2-2, is ETGVTQSPTHLIKTRGQQVTLRCSSQSGHNTVSWYQQALGQGPQFIFQYYREEENGRGNFPPRFSGLQFPNYSSELNVNALELDDSALYLCASSFGVATGELFFGEGSRLTVL.

The chain employs TRBV13 and TRBJ2-5, with D hard to call. The germline CDR1 and CDR2 sequences are PRHDT and FYEKMQ (reference sequence). The V gene lost 1 base and the J gene lost 3 bases, with 12 bases spanning the gap. The CDR3 spans 15 residues. The CDR3: CASSLERRSKETQYF. The CDR3 coding sequence is TGTGCCAGCAGCTTAGAAAGACGGTCTAAAGAGACCCAGTACTTC.

The chain joins TRBV7-9 to TRBJ1-1; possible D gene TRBD1, 5 bases. The CDR3 totals 18 residues. The germline gives CDR1 SEHNR, CDR2 FQNEAQ (reference sequence). Trimming took 1 base from V and 5 from J, leaving 23 bases between them. CDR3 DNA: TGTGCCAGCAGCTTAGGATTTGTTGAGGGGCCGAAGGGAACTGAAGCTTTCTTT. It codes for CASSLGFVEGPKGTEAFF.

The V call is TRBV12-3 or TRBV12-4, the J call TRBJ2-2; perhaps D is TRBD1 or TRBD2 (5 bases each). V gave up 7 bases and J gave up 7 bases, with 19 bases separating them. This CDR3 region has 15 residues. In DNA form, the CDR3 reads TGTGCCAGCACCGTCGCGGGTCAGGGTAACGGGGAGCTGTTTTTT. Residues: CASTVAGQGNGELFF.

The chain is built from TRBV9 and TRBJ2-3, with D maybe TRBD2 (5 bases). The CDR3 loop spans 14 amino acids. Trimming removed 5 bases from V and 4 bases from J, with 14 bases in between. Germline CDR1 reads SGDLS; CDR2 reads YYNGEE. CDR3 nucleotides: TGTGCCAGCAGTGACGGAGGATCGGCAGATACGCAGTATTTT. Translating it yields CASSDGGSADTQYF.

The chain has TRBV4-1 and TRBJ1-4; D remains unclear. CDR3 size: 14 residues. Germline V CDR1 and CDR2: MGHRA, YSYEKL. Trimming removed 1 base at V and 7 bases at J, with 10 bases between. Here the CDR3 reads CASSQAQVGEKLFF. The CDR3 DNA is TGCGCCAGCAGCCAAGCGCAGGTTGGTGAAAAACTGTTTTTT.

The chain joins TRBV3-1 to TRBJ2-7, with TRBD1 matching 7 bases. The V segment lost 4 bases and the J segment 2 bases; nucleotides outside the gene matches: 2. CDR3 length: 13 amino acids. Germline CDR1 and CDR2: LGHDT and YNNKEL (reference sequence). The CDR3 nucleotides read TGTGCCAGCAGCCTCGGGACAGCCTACGAGCAGTACTTC. Its protein product is CASSLGTAYEQYF.

The chain joins TRBV2 to TRBJ1-1; TRBD1 is a possible D gene (5 bases). CDR3 length equals 13 residues. From germline, CDR1 is SNHLY and CDR2 FYNNEI. V was clipped by 11 bases and J by 1 base, with 14 bases between them. In DNA, the CDR3 is TGTGCCTTTTCGATTCAGGGGAACACTGAAGCTTTCTTT. This codes for CAFSIQGNTEAFF.

This chain uses TRBV30 with TRBJ1-2; 8 nucleotides align to TRBD1. CDR1 is GTSNPN, CDR2 SVGIG, per germline (reference sequence). V gave up 1 base and J gave up 5 bases; unmatched junction bases: 9. This CDR3 contains 15 residues. The CDR3 spells CAWSGAGGEYYGYTF. Here the CDR3 DNA reads TGTGCCTGGAGTGGAGCAGGGGGCGAGTATTATGGCTACACCTTC.

V is TRBV29-1 and J is TRBJ2-3, with 8 nucleotides matching TRBD1. Unmatched junction bases numbered 9, after V lost 1 base and J lost 3 bases. Germline V gives CDR1 SQVTM, CDR2 ANQGSEA. CDR3 length equals 16 residues. The CDR3 reads CSVEGEQGGRTDTQYF. In DNA, the CDR3 is TGCAGCGTTGAAGGCGAACAGGGGGGACGAACAGATACGCAGTATTTT.

This clonotype came up once. This sequence joins TRBV4-1 and TRBJ2-7, with D possibly called TRBD1 or TRBD2 (6 bases each). V lost 2 bases and J lost 6, with 20 bases in between. This CDR3 contains 16 residues. In germline, CDR1 is MGHRA, CDR2 YSYEKL. The CDR3 coding sequence is TGCGCCAGCAGCCAACACCCGGAAGGGGGGACGGTCGAGCAGTACTTC. Translation: CASSQHPEGGTVEQYF.

The J gene is TRBJ2-5, the V gene TRBV7-2, with D tentatively TRBD2 (6 bases). Germline CDR1 is SGHTA and CDR2 is FQGNSA. Trimming shortened V by 5 bases and J by 5 bases, and 18 bases separated the two germline ends. This CDR3 spans 15 amino acids. CDR3 coding DNA: TGTGCCAGCAGCCCCGTTGCGCGGGGAGGTGAGACCCAGTACTTC. It yields the protein CASSPVARGGETQYF.